This T cell receptor (beta chain) came from a study of cytomegalovirus exposure and HLA in healthy donors. Study-level results: The majority of TCR sequences were rare, yet some public TCRs appeared in many donors. TCR beta V- and J-gene trimming, according to a later analysis, was linked to a missense DCLRE1C variant. It was taken for granted in presence/absence analyses that sequencing depth across donors was roughly uniform. The authors later found HLA-associated TCR beta chains more clonally expanded than equally common others.

Germline CDR1 LNHDA, CDR2 SQIVND (reference sequence). J gave up 6 bases and V 8 bases, and 7 bases lay outside the gene matches. This CDR3 spans 13 amino acids. The PCR used 60 Vbeta and 13 Jbeta primers. The table came from immunoSEQ multiplex PCR; TCRdb's copy has only in-frame clones and leaves some out. The sample yields around 99,000 clones, around 81% seen once. For this clone: Its antigen is unknown.

The chain links TRBV19 to TRBJ2-7; 10 positions agree with TRBD1. Sequenced material: PBMCs. This TCR was recovered from a woman aged 25 to 39 in good health and CMV-seronegative. The CDR3 coding sequence is TGTGCCAGTTCCGGGACAGGGGAGGGCGAGCAGTACTTC. Encoded protein: CASSGTGEGEQYF.